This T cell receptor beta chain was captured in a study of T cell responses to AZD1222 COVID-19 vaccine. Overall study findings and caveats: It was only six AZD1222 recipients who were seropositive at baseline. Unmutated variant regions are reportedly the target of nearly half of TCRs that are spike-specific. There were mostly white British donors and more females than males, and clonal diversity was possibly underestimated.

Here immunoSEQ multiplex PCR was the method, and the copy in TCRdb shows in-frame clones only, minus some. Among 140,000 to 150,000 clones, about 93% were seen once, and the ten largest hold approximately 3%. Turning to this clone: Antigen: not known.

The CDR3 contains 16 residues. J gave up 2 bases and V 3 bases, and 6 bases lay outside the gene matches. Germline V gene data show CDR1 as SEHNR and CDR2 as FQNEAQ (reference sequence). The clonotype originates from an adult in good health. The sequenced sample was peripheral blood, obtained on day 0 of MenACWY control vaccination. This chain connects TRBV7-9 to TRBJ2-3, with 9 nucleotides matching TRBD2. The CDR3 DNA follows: TGTGCCAGCAGCTTTTCCGCGGGGGGGTACACAGATACGCAGTATTTT. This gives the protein CASSFSAGGYTDTQYF.